This T cell receptor beta chain was sequenced for a study of response to subunit inactivated influenza vaccine. The study, taken as a whole, reports: Authors suggested each seasonal influenza vaccination recruits few new T cells.

To note about this clonotype: Its antigen is not identified.

Each CDR3 protein gets one entry after TCRdb re-called the RT-PCR reads with MiXCR. The repertoire includes some 500,000 distinct CDR3 sequences, about 25% of them detected once, and approximately 2% sits in the top ten. This receptor was identified in a man in his fifties who received an inactivated influenza vaccine. Sequenced here: CD4+ T cells sorted from PBMCs, sampled roughly 5 days after vaccination.

The CDR3 loop is CSSATGDSPLHF. The CDR3 bases are TGCAGCTCCGCGACAGGGGATTCACCCCTCCACTTT. The V gene is TRBV20-1, the J gene TRBJ1-6, with 8 bases that match TRBD1. CDR1 and CDR2 (germline): DFQATT, SNEGSKA (reference sequence). The CDR3 length is 12 residues.